The rows below give T cell receptor beta chains drawn from one sample of a study of cytomegalovirus exposure and HLA in healthy donors. Repertoires were generated with immunoSEQ multiplex PCR, while TCRdb's copy carries only in-frame clones and drops some. The top ten clones hold approximately 0.47% of a sample with around 210,000 clones, more than 70% of them seen once. Sequenced sample: PBMCs. These receptors were collected from a boy between 10 and 17 years old in good health and CMV-seronegative. CDR3s include the opening cysteine and the closing phenylalanine or tryptophan. Each record gives: clone size, V gene, D gene, J gene, CDR3 protein, CDR3 DNA. A D gene is named only where the DNA matches it firmly. Part of the rows lack a size; the others show once, few, many or a class for expanded clones.

>.|TRBV4-1|.|TRBJ2-2
CASSQILGMTGELFF
TGCGCCAGCAGCCAAATTCTAGGAATGACCGGGGAGCTGTTTTTT
>.|TRBV13|.|TRBJ2-5
CASRRRGRGQETQYF
TGTGCCAGCAGGCGGCGGGGGCGGGGGCAAGAGACCCAGTACTTC
>.|TRBV20-1|.|TRBJ2-3
CSAKLADTQYF
TGCAGTGCTAAATTAGCAGATACGCAGTATTTT
>.|TRBV2|TRBD1|TRBJ1-3
CASSYRGISGNTIYF
TGTGCCAGCAGTTACAGGGGTATCTCTGGAAACACCATATATTTT
>.|TRBV11-2|.|TRBJ1-2
CASSLGLSTNYGYTF
TGTGCCAGCAGCTTAGGATTGTCCACAAACTATGGCTACACCTTC
>.|TRBV11-2|.|TRBJ2-2
CASSLTGELFF
TGTGCCAGCAGCCTCACCGGGGAGCTGTTTTTT
>.|TRBV7-3|.|TRBJ2-3
CASSLTATDTQYF
TGTGCCAGCAGCTTGACAGCCACAGATACGCAGTATTTT
>.|TRBV27|.|TRBJ1-3
CASRNQGNVGNTIYF
TGTGCCAGCAGAAATCAGGGTAACGTTGGAAACACCATATATTTT
>.|TRBV15|.|TRBJ2-7
CATSRHPAGTYEQYF
TGTGCCACCAGCAGACATCCGGCAGGGACCTACGAGCAGTACTTC
>few|TRBV5-1|TRBD2|TRBJ2-7
CASSLGDLAGGSYEQYF
TGCGCCAGCAGCTTGGGCGATCTAGCGGGAGGCTCCTACGAGCAGTACTTC
>.|TRBV6-5|.|TRBJ2-7
CASSPRGRSYEQYF
TGTGCCAGCAGTCCCCGAGGTAGATCCTACGAGCAGTACTTC
>.|TRBV30|TRBD2|TRBJ2-5
CAWSGVAGGFETQYF
TGTGCCTGGAGTGGGGTTGCGGGGGGGTTTGAGACCCAGTACTTC
>.|TRBV19|TRBD1|TRBJ1-2
CASSIRLRDSPGYTF
TGTGCCAGTAGTATCAGGCTTCGGGACAGCCCTGGCTACACCTTC
>.|TRBV7-8|TRBD2|TRBJ2-2
CASRNSPSGIDTGELFF
TGTGCCAGCAGGAACTCCCCGAGCGGGATTGACACCGGGGAGCTGTTTTTT
>.|TRBV11-2|.|TRBJ2-7
CASSLDILAGLEQYF
TGTGCCAGCAGCTTAGACATCTTAGCAGGGCTGGAGCAGTACTTC
>.|TRBV11-3|TRBD2|TRBJ2-2
CASSLAGVAGVTGELFF
TGTGCCAGCAGCTTAGCCGGAGTAGCGGGGGTCACCGGGGAGCTGTTTTTT
>.|TRBV5-1|TRBD2|TRBJ2-5
CASSPGLAGGPETQYF
TGCGCCAGCAGCCCCGGACTAGCGGGAGGGCCAGAGACCCAGTACTTC
>.|TRBV21-1|.|TRBJ2-6
CASSKENRSISSGANVLTF
TGTGCCAGCAGCAAAGAAAACAGAAGCATCAGTTCTGGGGCCAACGTCCTGACTTTC
>.|TRBV5-4|TRBD2|TRBJ2-3
CASRPTSGNTDTQYF
TGTGCCAGCAGGCCGACTAGCGGGAACACAGATACGCAGTATTTT
>.|TRBV5-1|TRBD2|TRBJ2-4
CASSLTSGVQNIQYF
TGCGCCAGCAGCTTGACTAGCGGGGTACAAAACATTCAGTACTTC
>.|TRBV4-2|TRBD2|TRBJ2-1
CASSQGLAGGDELWAGQFF
TGTGCCAGCAGCCAAGGACTAGCGGGAGGCGACGAGCTCTGGGCTGGGCAGTTCTTC
>.|TRBV7-6|TRBD1|TRBJ1-2
CASSLTTGSNYGYTF
TGTGCCAGCAGCCTAACGACAGGGTCAAACTATGGCTACACCTTC
>.|TRBV11-2|TRBD1|TRBJ1-1
CASSEWQGAGEAFF
TGTGCCAGCAGCGAATGGCAGGGGGCGGGTGAAGCTTTCTTT
>.|TRBV5-1|.|TRBJ2-2
CASSLGGNTGELFF
TGCGCCAGCAGCTTGGGAGGGAACACCGGGGAGCTGTTTTTT
>.|TRBV25-1|.|TRBJ2-2
CASSVMRDTNTGELFF
TGTGCCAGCAGTGTCATGAGGGACACCAACACCGGGGAGCTGTTTTTT
>.|TRBV7-8|.|TRBJ2-1
CASSLRLGLHNEQFF
TGTGCCAGCAGCTTAAGGCTGGGCCTTCACAATGAGCAGTTCTTC
>.|TRBV28|.|TRBJ1-5
CASSRQGGGYSNQPQHF
TGTGCCAGCAGCCGGCAGGGTGGGGGGTATAGCAATCAGCCCCAGCATTTT
>.|TRBV4-1|.|TRBJ2-2
CASSQDTTSRTGELFF
TGCGCCAGCAGCCAAGATACTACTAGTAGGACCGGGGAGCTGTTTTTT
>.|TRBV30|TRBD2|TRBJ2-1
CAWGPGLAEINEQFF
TGTGCCTGGGGACCGGGACTAGCGGAGATCAATGAGCAGTTCTTC
>.|TRBV2|.|TRBJ1-2
CASSGRGLWNGYTF
TGTGCCAGCAGTGGCCGAGGGCTCTGGAATGGCTACACCTTC
>.|TRBV7-9|.|TRBJ2-3
CASSLGQLTDTQYF
TGTGCCAGCAGCTTAGGACAGCTCACAGATACGCAGTATTTT
>.|TRBV18|TRBD1|TRBJ2-1
CASSPMGQGAGEQFF
TGTGCCAGCTCACCAATGGGACAGGGGGCCGGGGAGCAGTTCTTC
>.|TRBV10-2|.|TRBJ2-5
CASSEVRVETQYF
TGCGCCAGCAGTGAGGTGAGAGTGGAGACCCAGTACTTC
>.|TRBV6-6|.|TRBJ2-3
CASSYGRGNTDTQYF
TGTGCCAGCAGTTACGGGCGGGGAAACACAGATACGCAGTATTTT
>.|TRBV6-1|TRBD1|TRBJ1-2
CASTARDSYYGYTF
TGTGCCAGCACTGCTCGGGACAGCTACTATGGCTACACCTTC
>.|TRBV6-4|TRBD2|TRBJ2-3
CASSERLAGESTDTQYF
TGTGCCAGCAGTGAGCGACTAGCGGGGGAGAGCACAGATACGCAGTATTTT
>.|TRBV11-3|.|TRBJ2-7
CASSLQGSYEQYF
TGTGCCAGCAGCTTACAGGGATCCTACGAGCAGTACTTC
>few|TRBV4-2|TRBD1|TRBJ1-4
CASSQVPGGGEKLFF
TGTGCCAGCAGCCAAGTTCCAGGGGGAGGTGAAAAACTGTTTTTT
>.|TRBV7-3|.|TRBJ2-2
CASSPTANTGELFF
TGTGCCAGCAGCCCAACAGCGAACACCGGGGAGCTGTTTTTT
>.|TRBV6-5|TRBD1|TRBJ1-2
CASSYSDRADGYTF
TGTGCCAGCAGTTATTCGGACAGGGCGGATGGCTACACCTTC
>.|TRBV6-1|TRBD1|TRBJ2-5
CASSELRGPAVETQYF
TGTGCCAGCAGTGAGCTTAGGGGGCCCGCGGTGGAGACCCAGTACTTC
>.|TRBV7-8|TRBD1|TRBJ1-2
CASSLDPIRTGGGNYGYTF
TGTGCCAGCAGCTTAGACCCTATCCGGACAGGGGGCGGTAACTATGGCTACACCTTC
>.|TRBV19|TRBD2|TRBJ2-5
CASSIGPGGGRETQYF
TGTGCCAGTAGTATAGGTCCGGGGGGGGGCCGTGAGACCCAGTACTTC
>.|TRBV6-1|TRBD2|TRBJ2-3
CASSEKARGEAGGQTDTQYF
TGTGCCAGCAGTGAAAAGGCACGCGGGGAAGCGGGGGGGCAAACAGATACGCAGTATTTT
>.|TRBV30|.|TRBJ1-1
CAWSLGARDTEAFF
TGTGCCTGGAGTTTGGGGGCTCGGGACACTGAAGCTTTCTTT
>.|TRBV7-9|.|TRBJ2-5
CASSRSGGETQYF
TGTGCCAGCAGCCGCTCAGGGGGGGAGACCCAGTACTTC
>few|TRBV10-3|TRBD1|TRBJ1-5
CAITGQVNQPQHF
TGTGCCATTACAGGACAGGTCAATCAGCCCCAGCATTTT